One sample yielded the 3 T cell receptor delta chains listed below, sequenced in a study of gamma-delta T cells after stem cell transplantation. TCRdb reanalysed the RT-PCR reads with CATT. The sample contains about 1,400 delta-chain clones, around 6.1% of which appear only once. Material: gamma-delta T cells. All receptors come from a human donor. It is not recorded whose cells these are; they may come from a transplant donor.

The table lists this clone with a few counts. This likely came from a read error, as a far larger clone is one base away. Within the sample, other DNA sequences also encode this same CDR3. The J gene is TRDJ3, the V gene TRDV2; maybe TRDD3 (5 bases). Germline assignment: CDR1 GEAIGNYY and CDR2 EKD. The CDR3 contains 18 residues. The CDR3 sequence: CACDTVLGSSWDTRQMFF. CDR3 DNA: TGTGCCTGTGACACCGTACTAGGAAGCTCCTGGGACACTCGACAGATGTTTTTC.

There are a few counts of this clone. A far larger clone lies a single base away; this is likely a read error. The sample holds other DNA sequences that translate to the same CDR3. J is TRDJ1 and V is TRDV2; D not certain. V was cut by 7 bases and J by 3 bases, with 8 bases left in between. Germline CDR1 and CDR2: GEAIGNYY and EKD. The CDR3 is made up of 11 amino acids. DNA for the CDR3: TGTGCCTGCGGCAAGGCCGATAAACTCATCTTT. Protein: CACGKADKLIF.

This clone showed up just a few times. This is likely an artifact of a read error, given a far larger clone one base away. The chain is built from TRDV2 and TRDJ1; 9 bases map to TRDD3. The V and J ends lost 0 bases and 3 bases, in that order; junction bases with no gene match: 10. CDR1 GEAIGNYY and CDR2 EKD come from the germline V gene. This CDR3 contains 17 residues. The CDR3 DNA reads TGTGCCTGTGACACCATTCCTACTGGGGGAGAAGCCGATAAACTCATCTTT. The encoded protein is CACDTIPTGGEADKLIF.